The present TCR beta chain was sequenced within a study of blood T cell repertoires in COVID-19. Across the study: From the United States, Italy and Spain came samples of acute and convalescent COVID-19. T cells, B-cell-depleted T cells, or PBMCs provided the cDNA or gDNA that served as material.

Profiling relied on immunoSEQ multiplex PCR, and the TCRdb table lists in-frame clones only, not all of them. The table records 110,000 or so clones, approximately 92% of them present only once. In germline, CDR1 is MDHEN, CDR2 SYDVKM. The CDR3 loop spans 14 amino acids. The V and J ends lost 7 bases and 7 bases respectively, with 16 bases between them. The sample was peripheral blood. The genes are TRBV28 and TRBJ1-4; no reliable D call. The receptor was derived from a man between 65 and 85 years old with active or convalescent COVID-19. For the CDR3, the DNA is TGTGCCAGCACCCACCGGCGGGCGGGTGAAAAACTGTTTTTT. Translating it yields CASTHRRAGEKLFF.